Sequencing of this TCR beta chain was carried out in a study of shared clonotypes between healthy human individuals. Terminally differentiated effector memory CD45RA+ cells were excluded from the naive CD8 cells, which were CD45RO-negative and positively selected for CCR7. TCRdb's table, derived via immunoSEQ multiplex PCR, lists solely in-frame clones and lacks some. The sample lists about 2.2 million clones; 93% were seen once. This clonotype was obtained from a man in his late teens or twenties in good health. Some clones in this sample may be carry-over from other donors' samples. Input material: naive CD8+ T cells from PBMCs.

CDR3: CASSQDRVGNTIYF. In DNA form, the CDR3 reads TGTGCCAGCAGTCAGGACAGGGTTGGAAACACCATATATTTT. The rearrangement joins TRBV6-6 to TRBJ1-3, with 8 positions matching TRBD1. Germline loops: CDR1 MNHNY, CDR2 SVGAGI (reference sequence). This CDR3 spans 14 amino acids. V lost 5 bases and J lost 3; bases outside the gene matches: 3.